This T cell receptor (beta chain) was sequenced in a study of blood T cells in healthy people across ages. Germline V lookup: CDR1 SGDLS, CDR2 YYNGEE. V shed 0 bases and J 3 bases; nucleotides not matched to a gene: 2. The CDR3 totals 15 residues. Concerning this clonotype: Antigen unknown.

The study's findings and limits: While age rose, TCR beta diversity per million T cells dropped in a roughly linear way.

With a J-beta primer mix and a sample-barcoded 5' primer, a second PCR ran 7 to 11 cycles. In TCRdb, the 5' RACE reads were re-called with MiXCR into one record per CDR3 protein. The repertoire consists of about 970,000 distinct CDR3 sequences, with 45% to 60% occurring once and the leading ten covering 20% to 25%. The chain links TRBV9 to TRBJ2-2, with TRBD2 identical over 7 bases. Sequencing used blood. This TCR derives from a woman aged 55 to 70 in good health. In DNA, the CDR3 is TGTGCCAGCAGCGTAGGTCTAGCGGACACCGGGGAGCTGTTTTTT. Its protein product is CASSVGLADTGELFF.